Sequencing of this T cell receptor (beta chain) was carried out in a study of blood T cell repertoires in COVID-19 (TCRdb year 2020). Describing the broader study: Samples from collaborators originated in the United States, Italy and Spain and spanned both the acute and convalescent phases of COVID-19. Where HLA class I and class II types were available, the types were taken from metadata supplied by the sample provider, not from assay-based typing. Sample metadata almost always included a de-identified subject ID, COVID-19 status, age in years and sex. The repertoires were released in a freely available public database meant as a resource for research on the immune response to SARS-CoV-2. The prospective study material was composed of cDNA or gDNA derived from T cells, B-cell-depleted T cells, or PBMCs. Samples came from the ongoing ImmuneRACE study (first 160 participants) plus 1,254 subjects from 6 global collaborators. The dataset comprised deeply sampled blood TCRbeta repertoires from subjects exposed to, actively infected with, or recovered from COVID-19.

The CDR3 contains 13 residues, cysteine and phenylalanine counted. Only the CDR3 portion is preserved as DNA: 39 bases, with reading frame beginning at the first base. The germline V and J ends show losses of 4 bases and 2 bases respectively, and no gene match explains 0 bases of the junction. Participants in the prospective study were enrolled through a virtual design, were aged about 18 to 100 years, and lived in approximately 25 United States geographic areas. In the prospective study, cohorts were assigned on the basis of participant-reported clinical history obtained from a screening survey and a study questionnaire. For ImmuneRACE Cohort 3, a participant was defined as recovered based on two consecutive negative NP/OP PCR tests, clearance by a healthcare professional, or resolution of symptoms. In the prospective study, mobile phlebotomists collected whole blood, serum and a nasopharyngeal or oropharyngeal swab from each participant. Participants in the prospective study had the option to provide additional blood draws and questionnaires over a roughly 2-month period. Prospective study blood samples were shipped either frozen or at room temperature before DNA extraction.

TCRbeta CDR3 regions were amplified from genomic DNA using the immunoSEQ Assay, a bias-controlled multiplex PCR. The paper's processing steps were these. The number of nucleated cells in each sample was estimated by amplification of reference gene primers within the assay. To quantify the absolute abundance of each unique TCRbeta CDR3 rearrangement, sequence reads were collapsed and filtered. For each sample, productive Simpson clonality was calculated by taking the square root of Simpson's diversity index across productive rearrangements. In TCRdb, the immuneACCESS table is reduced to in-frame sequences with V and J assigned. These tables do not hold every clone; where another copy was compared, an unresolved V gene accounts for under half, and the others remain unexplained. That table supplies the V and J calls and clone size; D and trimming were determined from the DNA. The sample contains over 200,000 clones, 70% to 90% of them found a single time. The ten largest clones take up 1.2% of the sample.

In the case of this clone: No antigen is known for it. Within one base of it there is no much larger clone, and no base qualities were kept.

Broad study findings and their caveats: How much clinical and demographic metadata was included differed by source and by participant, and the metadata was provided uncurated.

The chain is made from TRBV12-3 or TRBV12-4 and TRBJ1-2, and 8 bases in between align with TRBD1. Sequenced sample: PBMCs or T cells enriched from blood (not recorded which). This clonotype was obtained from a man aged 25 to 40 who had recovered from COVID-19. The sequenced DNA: TGTGCCAGCAGTTGGGACAGGAACTATGGCTACACCTTC. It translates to CASSWDRNYGYTF.